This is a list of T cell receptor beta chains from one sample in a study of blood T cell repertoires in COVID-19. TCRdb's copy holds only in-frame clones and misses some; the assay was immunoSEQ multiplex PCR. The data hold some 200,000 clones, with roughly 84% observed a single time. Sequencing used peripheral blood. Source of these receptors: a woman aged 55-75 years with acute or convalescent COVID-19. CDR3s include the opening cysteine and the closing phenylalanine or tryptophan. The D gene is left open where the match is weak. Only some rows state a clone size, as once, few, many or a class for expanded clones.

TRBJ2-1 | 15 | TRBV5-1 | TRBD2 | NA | TGCGCCAGCAGCTGGGGACTACGACATGACAATGAGCAGTTCTTC | CASSWGLRHDNEQFF
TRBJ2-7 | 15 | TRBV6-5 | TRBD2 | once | TGTGCCAGCGGGGGACTAGCGGGACTGTGGTGGGAGCAGTACTTC | CASGGLAGLWWEQYF
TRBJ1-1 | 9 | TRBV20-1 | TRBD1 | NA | TGCAGTGGGACAGGGGAAGCTTTCTTT | CSGTGEAFF
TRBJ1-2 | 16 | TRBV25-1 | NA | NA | TGTGCCAGCAGTGACCAACATAAACAGGGACCCTATGGCTACACCTTC | CASSDQHKQGPYGYTF
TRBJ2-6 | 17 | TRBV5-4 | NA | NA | TGTGCCAGCAGCTTTTGGCGACAGGATGCTGGGGCCAACGTCCTGACTTTC | CASSFWRQDAGANVLTF
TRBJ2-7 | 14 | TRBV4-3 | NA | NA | TGCGCCAGCAGCCAAGCGCAGGGCTCCTACGAGCAGTACTTC | CASSQAQGSYEQYF
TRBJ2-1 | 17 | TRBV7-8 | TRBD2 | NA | TGTGCCAGCAGCCGAGCGGGTGGCGGGGGGGCCGGCAATGAGCAGTTCTTC | CASSRAGGGGAGNEQFF
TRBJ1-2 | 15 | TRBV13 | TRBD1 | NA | TGTGCCAGCAGCCCGGGGACAGGGGGATCCTATGGCTACACCTTC | CASSPGTGGSYGYTF
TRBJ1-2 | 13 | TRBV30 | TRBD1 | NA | TGTGCCTGGAGGCCGGACAGGGACTATGGCTACACCTTC | CAWRPDRDYGYTF
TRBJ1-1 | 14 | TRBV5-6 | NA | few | TGTGCCAGCAGCTTGGGTGGCAACCCCCTTCAGGCTTTCTTT | CASSLGGNPLQAFF
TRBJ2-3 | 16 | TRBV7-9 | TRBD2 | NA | TGTGCCAGCAGCTTAGGGACTAGCGGGGTTACAGATACGCAGTATTTT | CASSLGTSGVTDTQYF
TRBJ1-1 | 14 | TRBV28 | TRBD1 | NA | TGTGCCAGCACTTCAGGGGGGTCGAACACTGAAGCTTTCTTT | CASTSGGSNTEAFF
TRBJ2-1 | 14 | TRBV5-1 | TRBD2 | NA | TGCGCCAGCAGCTCGACTAGCGGGCACAATGAGCAGTTCTTC | CASSSTSGHNEQFF
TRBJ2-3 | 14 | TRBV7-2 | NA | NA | TGTGCCAGCACTTCGGTTTCTAGCACAGATACGCAGTATTTT | CASTSVSSTDTQYF
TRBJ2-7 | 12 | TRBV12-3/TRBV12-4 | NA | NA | TGTGCCAGCAGTTTATCCGCGTACGAGCAGTACTTC | CASSLSAYEQYF
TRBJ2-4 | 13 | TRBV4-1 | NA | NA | TGCGCCAGCAGCCAAGATCAGGAAAACATTCAGTACTTC | CASSQDQENIQYF
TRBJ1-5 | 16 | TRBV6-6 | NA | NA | TGTGCCAGCAGCGGTTGGTTGAGGAGTAGCAATCAGCCCCAGCATTTT | CASSGWLRSSNQPQHF
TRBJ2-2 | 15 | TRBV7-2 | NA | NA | TGTGCCAGCAGCGCGGGATGGACACAGTCCGGGGAGCTGTTTTTT | CASSAGWTQSGELFF